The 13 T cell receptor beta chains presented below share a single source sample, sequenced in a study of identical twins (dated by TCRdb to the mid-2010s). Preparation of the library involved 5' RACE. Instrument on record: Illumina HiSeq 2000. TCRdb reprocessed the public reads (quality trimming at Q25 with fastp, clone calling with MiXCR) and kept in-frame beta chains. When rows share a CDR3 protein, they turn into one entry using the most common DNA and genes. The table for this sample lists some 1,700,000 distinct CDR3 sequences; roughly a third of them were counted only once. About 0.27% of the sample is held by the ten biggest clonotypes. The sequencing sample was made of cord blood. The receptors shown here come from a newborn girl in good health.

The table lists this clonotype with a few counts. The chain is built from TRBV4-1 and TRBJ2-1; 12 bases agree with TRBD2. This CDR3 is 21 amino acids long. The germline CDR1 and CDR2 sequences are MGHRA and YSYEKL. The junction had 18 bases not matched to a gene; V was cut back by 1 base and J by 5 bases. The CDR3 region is CASSQGPLSPGLAGFHNEQFF. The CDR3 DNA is TGCGCCAGCAGCCAAGGTCCCCTCTCCCCGGGACTAGCGGGCTTTCACAATGAGCAGTTCTTC.

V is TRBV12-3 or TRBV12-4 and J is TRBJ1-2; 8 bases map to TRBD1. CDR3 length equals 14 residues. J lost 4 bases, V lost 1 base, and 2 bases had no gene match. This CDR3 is CASSLGGQVYGYTF. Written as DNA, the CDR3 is TGTGCCAGCAGTTTAGGGGGACAGGTCTATGGCTACACCTTC.

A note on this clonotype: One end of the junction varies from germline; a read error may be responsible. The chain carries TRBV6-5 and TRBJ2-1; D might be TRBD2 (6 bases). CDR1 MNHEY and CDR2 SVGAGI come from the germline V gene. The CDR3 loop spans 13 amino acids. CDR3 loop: CASNYFAGNEQFF. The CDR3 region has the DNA TGTGCCAGCAATTACTTTGCGGGGAATGAGCAGTTCTTC.

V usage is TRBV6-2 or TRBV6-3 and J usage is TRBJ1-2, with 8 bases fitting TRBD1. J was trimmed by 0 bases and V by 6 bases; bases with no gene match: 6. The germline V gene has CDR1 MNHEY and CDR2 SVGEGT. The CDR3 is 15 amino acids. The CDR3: CASSIRGPANYGYTF. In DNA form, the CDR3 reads TGTGCCAGCAGCATCAGGGGGCCGGCTAACTATGGCTACACCTTC.

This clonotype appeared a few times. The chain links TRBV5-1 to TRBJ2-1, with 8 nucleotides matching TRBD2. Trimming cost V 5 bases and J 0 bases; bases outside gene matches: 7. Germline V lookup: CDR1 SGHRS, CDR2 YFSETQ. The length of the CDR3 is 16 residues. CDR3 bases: TGCGCCAGCAGAGAAACTAGCGGCAGCTCCTACAATGAGCAGTTCTTC. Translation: CASRETSGSSYNEQFF.

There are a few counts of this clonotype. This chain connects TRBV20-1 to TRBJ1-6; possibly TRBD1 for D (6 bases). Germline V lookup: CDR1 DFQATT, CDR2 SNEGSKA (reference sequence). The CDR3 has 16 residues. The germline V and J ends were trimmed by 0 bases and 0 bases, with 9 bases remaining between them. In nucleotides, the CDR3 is TGCAGTGCTAGAGACGAGGACAGCTCCTATAATTCACCCCTCCACTTT. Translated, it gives CSARDEDSSYNSPLHF.

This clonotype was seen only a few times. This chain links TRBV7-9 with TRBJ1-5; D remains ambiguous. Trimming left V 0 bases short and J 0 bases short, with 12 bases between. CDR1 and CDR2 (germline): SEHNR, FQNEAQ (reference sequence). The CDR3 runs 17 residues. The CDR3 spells CASSLARSDDSNQPQHF. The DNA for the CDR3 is TGTGCCAGCAGCTTAGCTAGGAGTGATGATAGCAATCAGCCCCAGCATTTT.

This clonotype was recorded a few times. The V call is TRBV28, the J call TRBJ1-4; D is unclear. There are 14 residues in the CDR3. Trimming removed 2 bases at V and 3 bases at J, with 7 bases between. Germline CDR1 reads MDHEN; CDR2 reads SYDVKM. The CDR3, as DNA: TGTGCCAGCAGTTTAAAACACTCTAATGAAAAACTGTTTTTT. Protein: CASSLKHSNEKLFF.

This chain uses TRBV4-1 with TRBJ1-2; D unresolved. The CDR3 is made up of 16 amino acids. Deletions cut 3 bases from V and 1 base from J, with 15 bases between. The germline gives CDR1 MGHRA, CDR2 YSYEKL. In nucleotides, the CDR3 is TGCGCCAGCAGCCAGTTCCACATAGGGAGTAACTATGGCTACACCTTC. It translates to CASSQFHIGSNYGYTF.

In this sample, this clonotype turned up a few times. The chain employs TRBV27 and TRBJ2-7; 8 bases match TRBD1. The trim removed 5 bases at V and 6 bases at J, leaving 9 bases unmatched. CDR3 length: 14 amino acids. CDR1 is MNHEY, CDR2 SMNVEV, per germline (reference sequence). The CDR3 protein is CASSPPSDRGEQYF. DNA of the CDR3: TGTGCCAGCAGTCCTCCGTCCGACAGGGGCGAGCAGTACTTC.

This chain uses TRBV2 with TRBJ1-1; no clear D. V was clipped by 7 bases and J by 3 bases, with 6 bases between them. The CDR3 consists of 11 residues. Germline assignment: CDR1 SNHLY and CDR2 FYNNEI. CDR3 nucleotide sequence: TGTGCCAGCATCTGGGACACTGAAGCTTTCTTT. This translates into CASIWDTEAFF. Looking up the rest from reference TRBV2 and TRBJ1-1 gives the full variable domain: EPEVTQTPSHQVTQMGQEVILRCVPISNHLYFYWYRQILGQKVEFLVSFYNNEISEKSEIFDDQFSVERPDGSNFTLKIRSTKLEDSAMYFCASIWDTEAFFGQGTRLTVV.

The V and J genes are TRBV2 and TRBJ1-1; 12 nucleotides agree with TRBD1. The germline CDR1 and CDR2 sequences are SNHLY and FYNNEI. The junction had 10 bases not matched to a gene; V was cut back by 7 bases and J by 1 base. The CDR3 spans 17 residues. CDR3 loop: CASKSGDRGLGNTEAFF. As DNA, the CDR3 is TGTGCCAGCAAAAGCGGGGACAGGGGGCTCGGGAACACTGAAGCTTTCTTT.

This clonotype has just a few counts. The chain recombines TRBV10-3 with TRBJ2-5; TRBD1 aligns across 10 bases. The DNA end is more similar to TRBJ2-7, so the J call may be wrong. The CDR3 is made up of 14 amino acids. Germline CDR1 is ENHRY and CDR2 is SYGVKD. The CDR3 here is CATRSGTGVYEQYF. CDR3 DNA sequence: TGTGCCACCCGGAGCGGGACAGGGGTCTACGAGCAGTACTTC.